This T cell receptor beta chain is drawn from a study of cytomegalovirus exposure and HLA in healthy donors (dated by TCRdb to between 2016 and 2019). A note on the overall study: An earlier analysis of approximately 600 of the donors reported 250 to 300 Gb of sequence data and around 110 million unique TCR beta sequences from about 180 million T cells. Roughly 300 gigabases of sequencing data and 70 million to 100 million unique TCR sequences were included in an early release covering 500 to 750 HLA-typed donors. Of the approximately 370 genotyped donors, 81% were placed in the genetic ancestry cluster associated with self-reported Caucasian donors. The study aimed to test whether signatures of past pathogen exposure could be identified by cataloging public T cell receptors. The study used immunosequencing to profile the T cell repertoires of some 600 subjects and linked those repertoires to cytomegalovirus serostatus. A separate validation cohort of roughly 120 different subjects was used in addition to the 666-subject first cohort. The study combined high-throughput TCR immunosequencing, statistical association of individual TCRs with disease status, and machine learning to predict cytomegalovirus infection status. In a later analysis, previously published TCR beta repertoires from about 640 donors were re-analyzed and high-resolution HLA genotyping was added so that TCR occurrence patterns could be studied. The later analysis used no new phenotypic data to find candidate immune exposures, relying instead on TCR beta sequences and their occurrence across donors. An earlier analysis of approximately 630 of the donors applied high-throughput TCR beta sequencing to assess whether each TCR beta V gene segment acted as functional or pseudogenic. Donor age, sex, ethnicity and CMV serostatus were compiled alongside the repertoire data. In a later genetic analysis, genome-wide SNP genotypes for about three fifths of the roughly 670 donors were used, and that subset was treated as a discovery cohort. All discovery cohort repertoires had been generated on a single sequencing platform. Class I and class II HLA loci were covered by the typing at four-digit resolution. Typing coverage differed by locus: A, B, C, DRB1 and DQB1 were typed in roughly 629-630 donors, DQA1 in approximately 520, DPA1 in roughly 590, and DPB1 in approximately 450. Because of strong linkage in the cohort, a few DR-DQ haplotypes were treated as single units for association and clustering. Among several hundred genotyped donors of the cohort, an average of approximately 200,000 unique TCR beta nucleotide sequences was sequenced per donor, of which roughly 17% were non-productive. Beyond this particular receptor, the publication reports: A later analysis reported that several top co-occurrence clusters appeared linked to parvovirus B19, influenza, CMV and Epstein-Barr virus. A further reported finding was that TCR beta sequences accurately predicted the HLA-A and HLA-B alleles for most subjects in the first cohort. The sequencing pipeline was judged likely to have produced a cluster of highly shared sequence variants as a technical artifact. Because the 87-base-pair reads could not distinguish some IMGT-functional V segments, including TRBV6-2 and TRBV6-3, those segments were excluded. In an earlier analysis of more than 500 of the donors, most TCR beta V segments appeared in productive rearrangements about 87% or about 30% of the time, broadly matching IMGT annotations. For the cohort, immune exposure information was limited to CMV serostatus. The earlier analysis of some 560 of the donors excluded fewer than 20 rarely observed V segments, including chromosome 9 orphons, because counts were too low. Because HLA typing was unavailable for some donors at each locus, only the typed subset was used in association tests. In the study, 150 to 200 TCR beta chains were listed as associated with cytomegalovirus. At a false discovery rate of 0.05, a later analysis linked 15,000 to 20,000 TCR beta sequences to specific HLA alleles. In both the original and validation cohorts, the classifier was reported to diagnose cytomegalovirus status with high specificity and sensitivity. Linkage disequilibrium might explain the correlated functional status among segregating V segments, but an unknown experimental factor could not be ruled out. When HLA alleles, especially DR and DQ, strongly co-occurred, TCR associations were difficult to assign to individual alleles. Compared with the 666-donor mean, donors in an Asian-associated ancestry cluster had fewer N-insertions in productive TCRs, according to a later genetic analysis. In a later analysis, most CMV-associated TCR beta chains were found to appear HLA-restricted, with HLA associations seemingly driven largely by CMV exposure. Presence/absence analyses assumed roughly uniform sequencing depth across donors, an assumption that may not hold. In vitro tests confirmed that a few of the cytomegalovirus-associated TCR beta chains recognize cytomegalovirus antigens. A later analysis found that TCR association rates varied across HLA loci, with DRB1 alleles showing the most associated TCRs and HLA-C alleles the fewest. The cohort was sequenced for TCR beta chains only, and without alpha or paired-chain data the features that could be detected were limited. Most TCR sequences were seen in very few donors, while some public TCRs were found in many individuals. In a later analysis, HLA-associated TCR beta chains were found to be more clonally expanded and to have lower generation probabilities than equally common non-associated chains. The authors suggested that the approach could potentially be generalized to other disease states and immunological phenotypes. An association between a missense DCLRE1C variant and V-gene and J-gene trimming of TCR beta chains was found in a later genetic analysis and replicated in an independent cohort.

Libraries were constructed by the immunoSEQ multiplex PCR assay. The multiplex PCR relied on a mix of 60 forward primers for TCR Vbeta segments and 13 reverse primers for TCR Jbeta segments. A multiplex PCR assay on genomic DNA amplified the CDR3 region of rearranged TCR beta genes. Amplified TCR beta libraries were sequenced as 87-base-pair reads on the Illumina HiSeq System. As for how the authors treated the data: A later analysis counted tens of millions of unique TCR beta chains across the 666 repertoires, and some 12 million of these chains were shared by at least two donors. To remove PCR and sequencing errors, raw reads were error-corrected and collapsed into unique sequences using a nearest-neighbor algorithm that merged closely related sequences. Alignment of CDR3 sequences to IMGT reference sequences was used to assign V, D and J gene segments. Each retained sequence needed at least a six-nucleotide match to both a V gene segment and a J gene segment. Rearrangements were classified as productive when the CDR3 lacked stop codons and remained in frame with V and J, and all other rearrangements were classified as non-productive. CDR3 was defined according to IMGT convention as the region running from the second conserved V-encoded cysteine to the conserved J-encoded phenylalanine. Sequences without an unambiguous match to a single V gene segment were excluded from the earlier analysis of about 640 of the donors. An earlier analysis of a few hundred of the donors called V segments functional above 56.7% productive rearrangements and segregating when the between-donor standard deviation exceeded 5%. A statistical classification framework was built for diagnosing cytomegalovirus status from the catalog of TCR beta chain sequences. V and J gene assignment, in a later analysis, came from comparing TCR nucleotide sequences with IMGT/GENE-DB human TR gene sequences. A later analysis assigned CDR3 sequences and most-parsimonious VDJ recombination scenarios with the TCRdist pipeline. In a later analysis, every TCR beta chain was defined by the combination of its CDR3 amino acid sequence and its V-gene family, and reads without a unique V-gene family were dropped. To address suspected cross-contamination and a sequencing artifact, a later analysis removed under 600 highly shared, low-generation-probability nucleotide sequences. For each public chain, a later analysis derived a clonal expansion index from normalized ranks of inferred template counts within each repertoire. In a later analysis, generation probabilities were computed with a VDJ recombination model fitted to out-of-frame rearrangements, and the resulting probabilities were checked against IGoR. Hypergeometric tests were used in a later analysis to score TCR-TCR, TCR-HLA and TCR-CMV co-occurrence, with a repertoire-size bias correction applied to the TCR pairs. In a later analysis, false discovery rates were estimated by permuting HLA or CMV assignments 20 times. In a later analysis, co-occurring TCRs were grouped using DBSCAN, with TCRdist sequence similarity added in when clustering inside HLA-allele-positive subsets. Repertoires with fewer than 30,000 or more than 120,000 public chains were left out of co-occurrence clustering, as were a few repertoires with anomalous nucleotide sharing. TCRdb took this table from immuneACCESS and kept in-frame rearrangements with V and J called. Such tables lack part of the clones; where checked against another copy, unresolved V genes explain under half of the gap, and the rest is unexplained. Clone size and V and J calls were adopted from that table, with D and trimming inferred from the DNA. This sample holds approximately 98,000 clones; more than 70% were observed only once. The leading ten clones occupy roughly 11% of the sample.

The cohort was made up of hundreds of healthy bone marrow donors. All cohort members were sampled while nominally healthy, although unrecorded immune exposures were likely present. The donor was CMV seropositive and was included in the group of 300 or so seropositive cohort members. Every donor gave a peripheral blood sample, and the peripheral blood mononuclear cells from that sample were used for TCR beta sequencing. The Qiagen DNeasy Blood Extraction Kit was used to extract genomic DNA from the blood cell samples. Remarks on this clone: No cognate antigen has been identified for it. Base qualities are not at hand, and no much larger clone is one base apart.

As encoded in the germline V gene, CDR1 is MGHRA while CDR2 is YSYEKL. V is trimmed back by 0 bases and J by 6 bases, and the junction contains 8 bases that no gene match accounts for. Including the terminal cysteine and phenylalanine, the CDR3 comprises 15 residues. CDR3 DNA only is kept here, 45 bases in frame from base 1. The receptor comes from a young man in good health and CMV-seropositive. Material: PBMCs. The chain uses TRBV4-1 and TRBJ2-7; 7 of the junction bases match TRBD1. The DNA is TGCGCCAGCAGCCAAGATCTTGGTAGGGGGCGCGAGCAGTACTTC. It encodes CASSQDLGRGREQYF.